One T cell receptor beta chain is described in this entry. This record comes from a study of patients and donors after allogeneic stem cell transplantation. One entry per CDR3 protein, called by TCRdb with MiXCR from the RT-PCR reads. Among about a million distinct CDR3 sequences listed, under 20% were seen once. The V gene end was trimmed by 6 bases and the J gene end by 0 bases; junction bases not matched to a gene: 8. The CDR3 consists of 15 residues. Germline CDR1 and CDR2: KGHSH and LQKENI. The TCR originated in a human donor who was either an allogeneic HSCT recipient or a stem cell or donor lymphocyte infusion donor (not recorded which). It is not recorded whose cells these are; they may come from a transplant donor. The chain uses TRBV18 and TRBJ2-7, with 7 nucleotides matching TRBD1. Sequenced material: blood, either unsorted or a sorted T cell fraction (not recorded which). The CDR3 here is CASSLDRARSYEQYF. The CDR3 DNA reads as TGTGCCAGCTCCCTAGACAGGGCACGCTCCTACGAGCAGTACTTC.